The subject of this entry is one T cell receptor beta chain. The study ran its PCR with 60 Vbeta and 13 Jbeta primers. Only in-frame clones appear in the TCRdb table, and some are missing; sequencing was by immunoSEQ multiplex PCR. The sample has around 67,000 clones; roughly 68% are singletons. The sample originates from a study of cytomegalovirus exposure and HLA in healthy donors. Germline CDR1 SGHRS, CDR2 YFSETQ. The CDR3 consists of 13 residues. The germline V and J ends were trimmed by 6 bases and 10 bases, with 17 bases remaining between them. Sequences were obtained from PBMCs. This TCR was recovered from a woman between 45 and 60 years old in good health and CMV-seronegative. This chain links TRBV5-1 with TRBJ2-1; no clear D. This CDR3 reads CASNPTGSQEQFF. The DNA of the CDR3 is TGCGCCAGCAACCCCACGGGTTCTCAAGAGCAGTTCTTC.